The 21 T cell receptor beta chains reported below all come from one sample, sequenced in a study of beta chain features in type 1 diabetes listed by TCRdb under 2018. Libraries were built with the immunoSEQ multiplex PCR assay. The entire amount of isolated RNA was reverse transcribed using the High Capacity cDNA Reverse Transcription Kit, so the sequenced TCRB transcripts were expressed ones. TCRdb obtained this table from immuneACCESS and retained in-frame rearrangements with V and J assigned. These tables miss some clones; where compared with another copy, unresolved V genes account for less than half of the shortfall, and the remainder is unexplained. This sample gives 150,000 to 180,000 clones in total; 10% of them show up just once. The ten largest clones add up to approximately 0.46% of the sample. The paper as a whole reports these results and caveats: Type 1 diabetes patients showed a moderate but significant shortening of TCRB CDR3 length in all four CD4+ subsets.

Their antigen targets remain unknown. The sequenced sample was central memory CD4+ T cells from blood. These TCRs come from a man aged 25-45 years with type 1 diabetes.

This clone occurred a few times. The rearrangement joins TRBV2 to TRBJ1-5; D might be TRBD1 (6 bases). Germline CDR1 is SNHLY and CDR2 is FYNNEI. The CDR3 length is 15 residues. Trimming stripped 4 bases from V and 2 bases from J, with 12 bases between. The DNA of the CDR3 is TGTGCCAGCAGTGCCCGGGACACCCGCAATCAGCCCCAGCATTTT. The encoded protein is CASSARDTRNQPQHF.

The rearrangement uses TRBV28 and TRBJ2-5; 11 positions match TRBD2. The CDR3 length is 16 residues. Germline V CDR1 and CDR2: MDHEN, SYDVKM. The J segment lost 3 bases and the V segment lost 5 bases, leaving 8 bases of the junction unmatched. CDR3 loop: CASSLSGRASEETQYF. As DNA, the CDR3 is TGTGCCAGCAGTCTTAGCGGGAGGGCCTCCGAAGAGACCCAGTACTTC.

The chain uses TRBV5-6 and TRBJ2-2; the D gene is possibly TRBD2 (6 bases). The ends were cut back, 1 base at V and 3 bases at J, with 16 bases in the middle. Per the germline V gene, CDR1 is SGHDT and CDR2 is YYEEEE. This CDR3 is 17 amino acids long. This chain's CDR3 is CASSLRRRETDTGELFF. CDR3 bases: TGTGCCAGCAGCTTGCGTCGGAGGGAGACGGACACCGGGGAGCTGTTTTTT.

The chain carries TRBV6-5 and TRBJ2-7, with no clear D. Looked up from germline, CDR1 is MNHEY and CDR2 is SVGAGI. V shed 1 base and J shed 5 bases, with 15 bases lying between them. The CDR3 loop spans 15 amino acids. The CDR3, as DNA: TGTGCCAGCAGTTACTTTCCCAGGTCCGGAAACGAGCAGTACTTC. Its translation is CASSYFPRSGNEQYF.

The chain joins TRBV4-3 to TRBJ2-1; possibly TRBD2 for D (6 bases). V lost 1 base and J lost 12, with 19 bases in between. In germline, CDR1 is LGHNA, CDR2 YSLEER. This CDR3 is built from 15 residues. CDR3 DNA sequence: TGCGCCAGCAGCCAAGCAGGGACTTCCCGTCTGGGGCAGTTCTTC. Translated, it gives CASSQAGTSRLGQFF.

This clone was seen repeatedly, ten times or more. CDR3 amino acids: CASSPSGSCADTQYF. Here the CDR3 DNA reads TGTGCCAGCAGCCCTAGCGGGAGTTGCGCAGATACGCAGTATTTT. This chain joins TRBV21-1 and TRBJ2-3; the tabulated D call, TRBD2, remains unverified against the DNA. TRBV21-1 is termed a pseudogene. This CDR3 is built from 15 residues.

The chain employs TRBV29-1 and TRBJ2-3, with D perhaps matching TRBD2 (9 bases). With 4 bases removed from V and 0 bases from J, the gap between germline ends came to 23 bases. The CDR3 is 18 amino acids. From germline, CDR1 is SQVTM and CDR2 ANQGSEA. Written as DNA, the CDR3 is TGCAGCGTTGCACAGGGGGGGACTAGCAGCACAAGCACAGATACGCAGTATTTT. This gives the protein CSVAQGGTSSTSTDTQYF.

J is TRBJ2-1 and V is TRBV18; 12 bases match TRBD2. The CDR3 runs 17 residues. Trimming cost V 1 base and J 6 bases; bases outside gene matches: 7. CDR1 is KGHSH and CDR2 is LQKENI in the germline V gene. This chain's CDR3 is CASSPLSASGRGNEQFF. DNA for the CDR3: TGTGCCAGCTCACCACTTTCTGCTAGCGGGAGGGGCAATGAGCAGTTCTTC.

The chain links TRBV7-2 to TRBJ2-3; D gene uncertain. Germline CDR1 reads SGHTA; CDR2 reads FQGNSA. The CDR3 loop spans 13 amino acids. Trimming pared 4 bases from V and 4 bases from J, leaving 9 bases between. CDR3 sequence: CASSSVFADTQYF. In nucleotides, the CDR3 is TGTGCCAGCAGCTCGGTCTTCGCAGATACGCAGTATTTT.

The CDR3 DNA sequence: TGTGCCAGTAGTAGCGGCTTCACCAAAAACATTCAGTACTTC. Residues: CASSSGFTKNIQYF. The chain is built from TRBV19 and TRBJ2-4, with no clear D. V lost 4 bases, J lost 2 bases, and 9 bases lay in between. The CDR3 covers 14 residues. Germline lookup yields CDR1 LNHDA and CDR2 SQIVND (reference sequence).

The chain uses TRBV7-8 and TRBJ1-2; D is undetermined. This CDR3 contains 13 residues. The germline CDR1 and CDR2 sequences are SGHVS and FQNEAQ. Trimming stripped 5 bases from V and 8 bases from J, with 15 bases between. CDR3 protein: CASSRKTSGGYTF. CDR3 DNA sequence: TGTGCCAGCAGCCGAAAGACAAGTGGAGGCTACACCTTC. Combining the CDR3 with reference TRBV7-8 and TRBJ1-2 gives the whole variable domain GAGVSQSPRYKVAKRGQDVALRCDPISGHVSLFWYQQALGQGPEFLTYFQNEAQLDKSGLPSDRFFAERPEGSVSTLKIQRTQQEDSAVYLCASSRKTSGGYTFGSGTRLTVV.

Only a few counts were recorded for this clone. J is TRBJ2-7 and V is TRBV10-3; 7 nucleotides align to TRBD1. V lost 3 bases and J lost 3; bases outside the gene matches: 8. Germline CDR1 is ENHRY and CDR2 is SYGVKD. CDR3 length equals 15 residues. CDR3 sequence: CAISEVSRGSYEQYF. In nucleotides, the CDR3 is TGTGCCATCAGTGAAGTGAGCAGGGGGAGCTACGAGCAGTACTTC.

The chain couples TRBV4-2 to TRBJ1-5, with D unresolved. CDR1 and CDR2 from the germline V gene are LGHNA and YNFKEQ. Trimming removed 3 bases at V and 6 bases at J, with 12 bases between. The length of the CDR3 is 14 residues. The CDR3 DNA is TGTGCCAGCAGCCAGGACTACAGCGCTCAGCCCCAGCATTTT. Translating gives CASSQDYSAQPQHF.

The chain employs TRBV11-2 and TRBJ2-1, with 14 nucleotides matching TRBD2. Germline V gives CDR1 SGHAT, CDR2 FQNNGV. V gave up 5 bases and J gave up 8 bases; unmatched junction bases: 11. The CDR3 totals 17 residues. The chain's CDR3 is CASSTGTSGSGRDEQFF. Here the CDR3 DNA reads TGTGCCAGCAGCACCGGGACTAGCGGGAGTGGGAGGGATGAGCAGTTCTTC.

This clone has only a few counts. CDR3 sequence (DNA): TGTGCCAGCAGCCAGACCGAGACAAAGCAGTACTTC. This gives the protein CASSQTETKQYF. The chain employs TRBV14 and TRBJ2-7; D is uncertain. CDR1 and CDR2 (germline): SGHDN, FVKESK. V lost 3 bases and J lost 8, with 11 bases in between. The CDR3 has 12 amino acids.

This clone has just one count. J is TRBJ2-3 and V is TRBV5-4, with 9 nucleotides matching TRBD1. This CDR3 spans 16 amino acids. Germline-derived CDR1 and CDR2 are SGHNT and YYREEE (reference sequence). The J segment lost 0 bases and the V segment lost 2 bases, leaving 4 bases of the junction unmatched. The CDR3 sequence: CASSLTGGSSTDTQYF. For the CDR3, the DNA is TGTGCCAGCAGCTTAACAGGGGGCTCTAGCACAGATACGCAGTATTTT. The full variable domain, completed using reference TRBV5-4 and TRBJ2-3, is ETGVTQSPTHLIKTRGQQVTLRCSSQSGHNTVSWYQQALGQGPQFIFQYYREEENGRGNFPPRFSGLQFPNYSSELNVNALELDDSALYLCASSLTGGSSTDTQYFGPGTRLTVL.

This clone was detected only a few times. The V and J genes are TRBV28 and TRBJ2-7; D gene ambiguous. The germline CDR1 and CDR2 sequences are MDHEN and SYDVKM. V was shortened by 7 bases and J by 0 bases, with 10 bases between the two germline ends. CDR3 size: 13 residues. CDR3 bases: TGTGCCAGCACCATCCCAGGCTCCTACGAGCAGTACTTC. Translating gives CASTIPGSYEQYF.

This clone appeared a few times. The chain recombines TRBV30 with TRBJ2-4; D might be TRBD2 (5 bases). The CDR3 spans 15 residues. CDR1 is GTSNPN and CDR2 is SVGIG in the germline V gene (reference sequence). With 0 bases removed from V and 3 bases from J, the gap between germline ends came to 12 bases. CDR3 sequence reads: CAWSVQAVVKNIQYF. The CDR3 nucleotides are TGTGCCTGGAGTGTACAAGCGGTAGTCAAAAACATTCAGTACTTC.

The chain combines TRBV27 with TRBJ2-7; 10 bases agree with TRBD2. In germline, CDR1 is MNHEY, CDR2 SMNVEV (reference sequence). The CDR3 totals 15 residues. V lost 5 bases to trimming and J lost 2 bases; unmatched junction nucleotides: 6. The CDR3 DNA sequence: TGTGCCAGCAGTCTGACTAGCGGGCAAACCTACGAGCAGTACTTC. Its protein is CASSLTSGQTYEQYF.

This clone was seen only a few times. The CDR3 DNA is TGCGCCAGCAGCTTTGGACTAGCGGGGGTAAGCTCCTACAATGAGCAGTTCTTC. Translation gives CASSFGLAGVSSYNEQFF. This sequence joins TRBV5-1 and TRBJ2-1; the match to TRBD2 covers 13 bases. Trimming removed 2 bases from V and 0 bases from J; junction bases left unmatched: 5. This CDR3 has 18 residues. CDR1 and CDR2 from the germline V gene are SGHRS and YFSETQ.

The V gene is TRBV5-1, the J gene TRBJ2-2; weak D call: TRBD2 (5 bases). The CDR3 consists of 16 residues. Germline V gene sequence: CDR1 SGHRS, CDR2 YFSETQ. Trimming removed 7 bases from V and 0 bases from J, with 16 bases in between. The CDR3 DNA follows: TGCGCCAGCCAACCCCCCGGGGTTTCGAACACCGGGGAGCTGTTTTTT. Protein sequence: CASQPPGVSNTGELFF.